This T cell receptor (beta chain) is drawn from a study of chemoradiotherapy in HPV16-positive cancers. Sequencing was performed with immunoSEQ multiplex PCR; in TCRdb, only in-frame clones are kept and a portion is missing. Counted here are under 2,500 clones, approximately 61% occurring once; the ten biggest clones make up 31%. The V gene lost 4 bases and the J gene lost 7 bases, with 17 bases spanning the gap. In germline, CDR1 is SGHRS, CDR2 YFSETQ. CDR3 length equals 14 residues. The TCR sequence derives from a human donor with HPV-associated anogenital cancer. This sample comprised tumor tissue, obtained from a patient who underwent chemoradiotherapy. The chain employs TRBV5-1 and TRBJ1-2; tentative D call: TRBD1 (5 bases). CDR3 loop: CASSLGGGQGGYTF. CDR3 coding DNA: TGCGCCAGCAGCCTGGGAGGAGGTCAGGGTGGCTACACCTTC.